This TCR beta chain was identified in a study of blood T cell repertoires in COVID-19. On the study more broadly: Samples of COVID-19 (acute and convalescent) were obtained from the United States, Italy and Spain.

Per the original data handling: Amplifying reference gene primers gave estimates of nucleated cell counts. The assay was immunoSEQ multiplex PCR, and TCRdb's table has in-frame clones only and misses some. Clone size and V and J calls were adopted from that table, with D and trimming inferred from the DNA. The table records under 55,000 clones, over 70% of them present only once. The CDR3 spans 14 residues. With V trimmed by 7 bases and J by 5 bases, 6 bases remained unmatched. CDR1 is SGHRS, CDR2 YFSETQ, per germline. The chain combines TRBV5-1 with TRBJ1-4, with 9 bases identical to TRBD1. This receptor was taken from an older man with acute or convalescent COVID-19. The material sequenced was peripheral blood. CDR3 sequence: CASSIQGANEKLFF. In DNA form, the CDR3 reads TGCGCCAGCTCAATACAGGGGGCGAATGAAAAACTGTTTTTT.